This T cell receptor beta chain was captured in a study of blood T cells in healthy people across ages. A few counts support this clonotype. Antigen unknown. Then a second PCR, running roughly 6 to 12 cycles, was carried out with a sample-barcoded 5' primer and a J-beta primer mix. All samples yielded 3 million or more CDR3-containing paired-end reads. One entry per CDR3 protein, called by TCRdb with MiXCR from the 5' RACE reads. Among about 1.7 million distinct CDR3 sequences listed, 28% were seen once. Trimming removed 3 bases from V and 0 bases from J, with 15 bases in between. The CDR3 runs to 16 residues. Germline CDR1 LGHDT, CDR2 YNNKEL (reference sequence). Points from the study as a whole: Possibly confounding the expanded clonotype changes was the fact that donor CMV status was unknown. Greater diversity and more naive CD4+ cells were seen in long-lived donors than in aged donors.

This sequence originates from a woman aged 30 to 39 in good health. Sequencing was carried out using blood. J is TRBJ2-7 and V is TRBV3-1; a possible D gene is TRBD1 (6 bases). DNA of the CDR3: TGTGCCAGCAGCCAGTCCGGGACAATGGGCTCCTACGAGCAGTACTTC. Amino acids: CASSQSGTMGSYEQYF.